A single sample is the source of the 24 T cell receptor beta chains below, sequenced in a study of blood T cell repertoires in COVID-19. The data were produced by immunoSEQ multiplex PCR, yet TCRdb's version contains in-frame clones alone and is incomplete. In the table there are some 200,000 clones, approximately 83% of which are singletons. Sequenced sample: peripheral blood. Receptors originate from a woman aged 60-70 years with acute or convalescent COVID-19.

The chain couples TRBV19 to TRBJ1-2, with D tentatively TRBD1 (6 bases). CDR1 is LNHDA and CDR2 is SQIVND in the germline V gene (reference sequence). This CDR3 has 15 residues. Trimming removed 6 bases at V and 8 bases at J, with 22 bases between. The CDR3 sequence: CASRPNRNRADGYTF. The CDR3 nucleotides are TGTGCCAGTAGGCCTAATAGGAACAGGGCTGACGGCTACACCTTC.

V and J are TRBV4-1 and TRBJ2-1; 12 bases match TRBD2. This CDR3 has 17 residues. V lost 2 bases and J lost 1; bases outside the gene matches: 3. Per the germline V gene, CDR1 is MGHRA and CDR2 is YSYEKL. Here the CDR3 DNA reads TGCGCCAGCAGCCAATCTAGCGGGGGGGTTTCCTACAATGAGCAGTTCTTC. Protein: CASSQSSGGVSYNEQFF.

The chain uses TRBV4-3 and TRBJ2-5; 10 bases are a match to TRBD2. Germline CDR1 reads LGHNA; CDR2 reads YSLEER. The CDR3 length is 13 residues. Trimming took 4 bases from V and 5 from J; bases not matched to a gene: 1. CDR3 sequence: CASSPLAGETQYF. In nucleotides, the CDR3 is TGCGCCAGCAGCCCACTAGCGGGGGAGACCCAGTACTTC.

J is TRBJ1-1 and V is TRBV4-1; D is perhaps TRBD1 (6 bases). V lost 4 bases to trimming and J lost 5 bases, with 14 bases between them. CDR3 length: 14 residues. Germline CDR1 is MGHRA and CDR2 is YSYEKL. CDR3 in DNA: TGCGCCAGCAGCCCGAAAGAGGGGGGGACTGAAGCTTTCTTT. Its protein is CASSPKEGGTEAFF.

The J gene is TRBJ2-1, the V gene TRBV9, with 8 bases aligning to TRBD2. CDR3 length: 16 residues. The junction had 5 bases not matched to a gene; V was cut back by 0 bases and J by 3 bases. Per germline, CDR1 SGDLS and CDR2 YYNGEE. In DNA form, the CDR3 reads TGTGCCAGCAGCGTAGCTAGCGGGCCCGACTACAATGAGCAGTTCTTC. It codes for CASSVASGPDYNEQFF.

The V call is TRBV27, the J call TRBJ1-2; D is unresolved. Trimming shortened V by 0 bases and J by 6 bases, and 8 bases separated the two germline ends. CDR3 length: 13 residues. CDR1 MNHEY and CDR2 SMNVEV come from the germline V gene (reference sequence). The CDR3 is CASSLSNKHGYTF. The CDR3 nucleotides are TGTGCCAGCAGTTTATCGAATAAGCATGGCTACACCTTC.

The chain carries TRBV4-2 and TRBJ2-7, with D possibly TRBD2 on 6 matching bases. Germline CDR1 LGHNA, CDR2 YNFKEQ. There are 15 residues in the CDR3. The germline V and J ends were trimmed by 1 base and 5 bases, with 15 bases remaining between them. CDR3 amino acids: CASSQALGGYDEQYF. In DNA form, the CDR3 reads TGTGCCAGCAGCCAAGCTCTCGGGGGTTACGACGAGCAGTACTTC.

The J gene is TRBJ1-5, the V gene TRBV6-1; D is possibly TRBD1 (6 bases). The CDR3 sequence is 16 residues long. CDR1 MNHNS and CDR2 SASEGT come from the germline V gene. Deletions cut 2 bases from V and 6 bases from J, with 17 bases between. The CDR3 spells CASSEISRGARQPQHF. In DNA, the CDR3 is TGTGCCAGCAGTGAAATATCGCGGGGGGCTCGTCAGCCCCAGCATTTT.

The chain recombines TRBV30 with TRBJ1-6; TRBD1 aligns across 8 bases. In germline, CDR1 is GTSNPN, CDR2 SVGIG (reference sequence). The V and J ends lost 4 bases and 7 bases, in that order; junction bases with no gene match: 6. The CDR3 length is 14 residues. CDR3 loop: CAWNQGARNSPLHF. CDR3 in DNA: TGTGCCTGGAATCAGGGGGCAAGGAATTCACCCCTCCACTTT. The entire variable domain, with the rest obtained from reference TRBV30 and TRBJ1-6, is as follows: SQTIHQWPATLVQPVGSPLSLECTVEGTSNPNLYWYRQAAGRGLQLLFYSVGIGQISSEVPQNLSASRPQDRQFILSSKKLLLSDSGFYLCAWNQGARNSPLHFGNGTRLTVT.

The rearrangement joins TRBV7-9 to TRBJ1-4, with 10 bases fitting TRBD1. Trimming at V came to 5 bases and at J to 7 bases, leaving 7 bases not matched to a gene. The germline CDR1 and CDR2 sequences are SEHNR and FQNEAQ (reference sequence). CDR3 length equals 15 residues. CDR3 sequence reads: CASSRRQGAVEKLFF. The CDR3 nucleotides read TGTGCCAGCAGCCGAAGACAGGGGGCGGTTGAAAAACTGTTTTTT.

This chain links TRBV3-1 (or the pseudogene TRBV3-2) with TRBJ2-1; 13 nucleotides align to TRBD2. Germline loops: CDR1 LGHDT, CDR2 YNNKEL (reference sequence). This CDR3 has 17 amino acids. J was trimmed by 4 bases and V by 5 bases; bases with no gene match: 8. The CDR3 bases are TGTGCCAGCAGCTACCCACTAGCGGGGGGGCGATACAATGAGCAGTTCTTC. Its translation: CASSYPLAGGRYNEQFF.

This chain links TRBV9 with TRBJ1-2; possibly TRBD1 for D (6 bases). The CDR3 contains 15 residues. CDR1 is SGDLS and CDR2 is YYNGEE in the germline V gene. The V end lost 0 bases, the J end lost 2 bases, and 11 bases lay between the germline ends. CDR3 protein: CASSVGFTGNYGYTF. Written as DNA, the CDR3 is TGTGCCAGCAGCGTAGGTTTTACAGGGAACTATGGCTACACCTTC. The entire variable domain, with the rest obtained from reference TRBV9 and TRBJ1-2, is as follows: DSGVTQTPKHLITATGQRVTLRCSPRSGDLSVYWYQQSLDQGLQFLIQYYNGEERAKGNILERFSAQQFPDLHSELNLSSLELGDSALYFCASSVGFTGNYGYTFGSGTRLTVV.

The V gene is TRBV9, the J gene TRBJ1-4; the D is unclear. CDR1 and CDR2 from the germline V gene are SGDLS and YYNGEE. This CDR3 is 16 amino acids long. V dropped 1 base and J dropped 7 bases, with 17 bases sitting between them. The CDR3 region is CASSVSPGFGGEKLFF. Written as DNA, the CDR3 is TGTGCCAGCAGCGTATCCCCTGGATTTGGAGGTGAAAAACTGTTTTTT.

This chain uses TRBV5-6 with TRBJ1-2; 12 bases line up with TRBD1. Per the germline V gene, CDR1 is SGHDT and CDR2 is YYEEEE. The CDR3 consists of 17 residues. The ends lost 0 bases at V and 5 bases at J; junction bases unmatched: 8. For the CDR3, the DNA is TGTGCCAGCAGCTTGGCCATCAGGGACAGGGGGCATTATGGCTACACCTTC. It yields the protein CASSLAIRDRGHYGYTF.

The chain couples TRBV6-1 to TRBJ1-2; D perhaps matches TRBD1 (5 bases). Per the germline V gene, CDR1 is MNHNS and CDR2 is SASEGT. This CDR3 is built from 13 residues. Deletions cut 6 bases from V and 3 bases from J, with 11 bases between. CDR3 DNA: TGTGCCAGCAGCCGACAGTCTGACTATGGCTACACCTTC. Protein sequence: CASSRQSDYGYTF.

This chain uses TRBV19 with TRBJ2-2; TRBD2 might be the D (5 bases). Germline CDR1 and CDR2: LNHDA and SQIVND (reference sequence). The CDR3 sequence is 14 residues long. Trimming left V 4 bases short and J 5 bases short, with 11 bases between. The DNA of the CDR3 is TGTGCCAGTAGTACCACTAGTCGGACCGGGGAGCTGTTTTTT. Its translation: CASSTTSRTGELFF.

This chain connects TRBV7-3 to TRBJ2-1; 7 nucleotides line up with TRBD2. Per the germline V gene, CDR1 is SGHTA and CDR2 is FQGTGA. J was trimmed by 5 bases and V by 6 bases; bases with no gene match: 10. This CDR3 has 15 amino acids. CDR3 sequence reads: CASRSSGASDNEQFF. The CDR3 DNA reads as TGTGCCAGCAGGTCCAGCGGGGCTTCAGACAATGAGCAGTTCTTC. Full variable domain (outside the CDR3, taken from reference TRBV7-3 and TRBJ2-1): GAGVSQTPSNKVTEKGKYVELRCDPISGHTALYWYRQSLGQGPEFLIYFQGTGAADDSGLPNDRFFAVRPEGSVSTLKIQRTERGDSAVYLCASRSSGASDNEQFFGPGTRLTVL.

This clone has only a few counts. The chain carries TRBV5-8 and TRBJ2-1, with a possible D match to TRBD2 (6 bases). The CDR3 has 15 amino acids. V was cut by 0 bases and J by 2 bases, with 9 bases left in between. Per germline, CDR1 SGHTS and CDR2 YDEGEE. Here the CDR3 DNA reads TGTGCCAGCAGCTTGGGCGGGGCCACCTACAATGAGCAGTTCTTC. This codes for CASSLGGATYNEQFF. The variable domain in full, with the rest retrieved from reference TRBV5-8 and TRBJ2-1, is EAGVTQSPTHLIKTRGQQATLRCSPISGHTSVYWYQQALGLGLQFLLWYDEGEERNRGNFPPRFSGRQFPNYSSELNVNALELEDSALYLCASSLGGATYNEQFFGPGTRLTVL.

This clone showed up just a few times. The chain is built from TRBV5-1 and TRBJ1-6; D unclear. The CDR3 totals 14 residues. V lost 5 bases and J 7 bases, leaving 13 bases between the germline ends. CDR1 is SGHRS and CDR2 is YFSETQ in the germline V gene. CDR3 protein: CASRTEGANSPLHF. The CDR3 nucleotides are TGCGCCAGCAGGACCGAGGGCGCGAATTCACCCCTCCACTTT.

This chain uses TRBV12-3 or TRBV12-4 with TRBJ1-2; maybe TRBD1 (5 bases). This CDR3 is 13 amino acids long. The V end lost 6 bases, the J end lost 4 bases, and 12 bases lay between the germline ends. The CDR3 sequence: CASSLGLIYGYTF. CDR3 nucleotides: TGTGCCAGCAGCCTGGGACTGATCTATGGCTACACCTTC.

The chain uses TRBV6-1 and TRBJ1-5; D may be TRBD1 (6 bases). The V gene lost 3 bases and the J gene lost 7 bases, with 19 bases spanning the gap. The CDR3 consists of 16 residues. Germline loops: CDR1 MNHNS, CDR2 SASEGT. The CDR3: CASSDWDIPRGQPQHF. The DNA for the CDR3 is TGTGCCAGCAGTGACTGGGACATTCCTCGGGGACAGCCCCAGCATTTT.

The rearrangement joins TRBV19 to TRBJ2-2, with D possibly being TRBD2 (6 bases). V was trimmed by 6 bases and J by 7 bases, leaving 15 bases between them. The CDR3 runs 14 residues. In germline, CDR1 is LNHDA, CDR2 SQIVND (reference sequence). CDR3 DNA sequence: TGTGCCAGTAGGGAGGGTGAATTCAGCGGGGAGCTGTTTTTT. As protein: CASREGEFSGELFF.

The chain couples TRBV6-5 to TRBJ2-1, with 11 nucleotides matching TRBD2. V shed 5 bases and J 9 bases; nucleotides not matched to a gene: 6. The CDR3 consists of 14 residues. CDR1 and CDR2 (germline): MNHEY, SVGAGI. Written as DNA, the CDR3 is TGTGCCAGCAGTCGTATAGCGGGGGGGGGTGAGCAGTTCTTC. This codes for CASSRIAGGGEQFF.

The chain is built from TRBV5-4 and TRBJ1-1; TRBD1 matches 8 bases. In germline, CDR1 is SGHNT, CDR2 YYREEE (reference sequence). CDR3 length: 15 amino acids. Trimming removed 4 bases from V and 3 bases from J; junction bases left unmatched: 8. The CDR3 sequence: CASSLRTGLDTEAFF. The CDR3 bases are TGTGCCAGCAGCCTCCGGACAGGGCTAGACACTGAAGCTTTCTTT.